These T cell receptor beta chains were read from a single sample in a study of cytomegalovirus exposure and HLA in healthy donors. Sequencing was performed with immunoSEQ multiplex PCR; in TCRdb, only in-frame clones are kept and a portion is missing. Of over 150,000 clones listed, 65% to 75% are singletons. Material for sequencing was PBMCs. The receptors here all came from a man aged 25 to 40 in good health and CMV-seronegative. Each CDR3 is given with its conserved first and last residue. Each record gives: clone size, J gene, D gene, V gene, CDR3 protein, CDR3 DNA. The D gene is left open where the match is weak. Clone size is given for some rows only: seen once, a few or many times, or a class if the clone is expanded.

abundance: .
j_gene: TRBJ1-2
d_gene: .
v_gene: TRBV6-5
CDR3aa: CASRDQGILGYTF
CDR3nt: TGTGCCAGCAGGGATCAGGGGATTCTTGGCTACACCTTC

abundance: few
j_gene: TRBJ2-1
d_gene: TRBD1
v_gene: TRBV11-2
CDR3aa: CASSLGQGDEQFF
CDR3nt: TGTGCCAGCAGCTTAGGCCAGGGGGATGAGCAGTTCTTC

abundance: .
j_gene: TRBJ1-1
d_gene: .
v_gene: TRBV6-5
CDR3aa: CASTKGDSSPTEAFF
CDR3nt: TGTGCCAGTACCAAGGGCGACAGCAGTCCCACTGAAGCTTTCTTT

abundance: once
j_gene: TRBJ2-7
d_gene: TRBD1
v_gene: TRBV5-1
CDR3aa: CASSLGAGQGYEQYF
CDR3nt: TGCGCCAGCAGCTTGGGGGCGGGACAGGGCTACGAGCAGTACTTC

abundance: .
j_gene: TRBJ2-3
d_gene: TRBD2
v_gene: TRBV18
CDR3aa: CASSPVAGGQSTDTQYF
CDR3nt: TGTGCCAGCTCACCAGTAGCGGGGGGCCAAAGCACAGATACGCAGTATTTT

abundance: few
j_gene: TRBJ2-1
d_gene: .
v_gene: TRBV18
CDR3aa: CASSQMSSVNEQFF
CDR3nt: TGTGCCAGCTCTCAAATGTCTAGCGTCAATGAGCAGTTCTTC

abundance: .
j_gene: TRBJ1-1
d_gene: TRBD1
v_gene: TRBV10-3
CDR3aa: CAISESSGQAPQPFF
CDR3nt: TGTGCCATCAGTGAGTCGAGTGGACAGGCCCCCCAGCCTTTCTTT

abundance: few
j_gene: TRBJ1-2
d_gene: TRBD1
v_gene: TRBV6-5
CDR3aa: CASSYSQTGMSGYTF
CDR3nt: TGTGCCAGCAGTTACTCCCAGACAGGGATGTCGGGCTACACCTTC

abundance: once
j_gene: TRBJ2-1
d_gene: TRBD2
v_gene: TRBV28
CDR3aa: CASRARGDSYNEQFF
CDR3nt: TGTGCCAGCAGGGCGCGGGGGGACTCCTACAATGAGCAGTTCTTC

abundance: .
j_gene: TRBJ1-2
d_gene: TRBD1
v_gene: TRBV13
CDR3aa: CASSLGVGQGGYTF
CDR3nt: TGTGCCAGCAGCTTAGGGGTAGGACAGGGTGGCTACACCTTC

abundance: once
j_gene: TRBJ1-1
d_gene: TRBD1
v_gene: TRBV7-2
CDR3aa: CASSKDRGWTEAFF
CDR3nt: TGTGCCAGCAGCAAGGACAGGGGTTGGACTGAAGCTTTCTTT

abundance: .
j_gene: TRBJ1-4
d_gene: .
v_gene: TRBV30
CDR3aa: CAWRQGGNNEKLFF
CDR3nt: TGTGCCTGGAGGCAGGGAGGAAATAATGAAAAACTGTTTTTT

abundance: .
j_gene: TRBJ2-3
d_gene: .
v_gene: TRBV29-1
CDR3aa: CSVSARGGDTQYF
CDR3nt: TGCAGCGTTAGTGCAAGGGGTGGGGATACGCAGTATTTT

abundance: few
j_gene: TRBJ1-5
d_gene: .
v_gene: TRBV7-2
CDR3aa: CASSPQGGQPQNF
CDR3nt: TGTGCCAGCAGCCCGCAAGGAGGTCAGCCCCAGAATTTT

abundance: .
j_gene: TRBJ1-2
d_gene: .
v_gene: TRBV5-1
CDR3aa: CASSFDSDYGYTF
CDR3nt: TGCGCCAGCAGCTTCGACAGTGACTATGGCTACACCTTC

abundance: once
j_gene: TRBJ2-7
d_gene: TRBD1
v_gene: TRBV6-5
CDR3aa: CASSYGQGASYEQYF
CDR3nt: TGTGCCAGCAGTTACGGACAGGGGGCTTCCTACGAGCAGTACTTC

abundance: .
j_gene: TRBJ1-1
d_gene: .
v_gene: TRBV27
CDR3aa: CASRQEMNTEAFF
CDR3nt: TGTGCCAGCCGACAGGAGATGAACACTGAAGCTTTCTTT

abundance: .
j_gene: TRBJ1-5
d_gene: .
v_gene: TRBV6-5
CDR3aa: CASSSGGLKNQPQHF
CDR3nt: TGTGCCAGCAGTTCTGGCGGGCTCAAGAATCAGCCCCAGCATTTT

abundance: few
j_gene: TRBJ2-1
d_gene: .
v_gene: TRBV15
CDR3aa: CATSSSNEQFF
CDR3nt: TGTGCCACCAGCAGTTCTAATGAGCAGTTCTTC

abundance: once
j_gene: TRBJ1-2
d_gene: .
v_gene: TRBV19
CDR3aa: CASSRGGSGYTF
CDR3nt: TGTGCCAGTAGTCGTGGGGGGAGCGGCTACACCTTC

abundance: .
j_gene: TRBJ1-4
d_gene: .
v_gene: TRBV28
CDR3aa: CASSLQSGSGKLFF
CDR3nt: TGTGCCAGCAGTTTACAATCAGGGTCGGGAAAACTGTTTTTT

abundance: .
j_gene: TRBJ2-5
d_gene: .
v_gene: TRBV28
CDR3aa: CASSLSWGVETQYF
CDR3nt: TGTGCCAGCTCCCTCAGCTGGGGGGTTGAGACCCAGTACTTC

abundance: .
j_gene: TRBJ2-1
d_gene: TRBD2
v_gene: TRBV4-3
CDR3aa: CASSPPGLAYNEQFF
CDR3nt: TGCGCCAGCAGCCCACCGGGACTAGCATACAATGAGCAGTTCTTC

abundance: .
j_gene: TRBJ1-3
d_gene: TRBD1
v_gene: TRBV2
CDR3aa: CASSKDRGSGNTIYF
CDR3nt: TGTGCCAGCAGTAAGGACAGGGGCTCTGGAAACACCATATATTTT

abundance: .
j_gene: TRBJ1-2
d_gene: TRBD1
v_gene: TRBV2
CDR3aa: CASSGAGTDGYGYTF
CDR3nt: TGTGCCAGCAGTGGGGCTGGGACAGATGGCTATGGCTACACCTTC

abundance: .
j_gene: TRBJ1-5
d_gene: .
v_gene: TRBV6-1
CDR3aa: CASSFRAEQPQHF
CDR3nt: TGTGCCAGCAGCTTCAGGGCTGAACAGCCCCAGCATTTT

abundance: .
j_gene: TRBJ1-6
d_gene: .
v_gene: TRBV21-1
CDR3aa: CASSKGGRNNSPLHF
CDR3nt: TGTGCCAGCAGCAAAGGGGGGAGGAATAATTCACCCCTCCACTTT

abundance: .
j_gene: TRBJ1-1
d_gene: .
v_gene: TRBV5-1
CDR3aa: CASSSDLRPGTEAFF
CDR3nt: TGCGCCAGCAGCTCCGATCTAAGGCCGGGCACTGAAGCTTTCTTT

abundance: once
j_gene: TRBJ2-2
d_gene: TRBD1
v_gene: TRBV7-2
CDR3aa: CASRGQMNTGELFF
CDR3nt: TGTGCCAGCAGGGGACAGATGAACACCGGGGAGCTGTTTTTT

abundance: .
j_gene: TRBJ2-1
d_gene: TRBD1
v_gene: TRBV18
CDR3aa: CASSPRQGEGEQFF
CDR3nt: TGTGCCAGCTCACCGAGACAGGGTGAAGGTGAGCAGTTCTTC

abundance: .
j_gene: TRBJ1-2
d_gene: .
v_gene: TRBV4-2
CDR3aa: CASSQDSGGANYGYTF
CDR3nt: TGTGCCAGCAGCCAAGATTCAGGAGGGGCCAACTATGGCTACACCTTC

abundance: few
j_gene: TRBJ1-5
d_gene: TRBD1
v_gene: TRBV2
CDR3aa: CASSGDRSNQPQHF
CDR3nt: TGTGCCAGCAGTGGGGACAGGAGCAATCAGCCCCAGCATTTT

abundance: .
j_gene: TRBJ2-7
d_gene: .
v_gene: TRBV29-1
CDR3aa: CSGTDRSSYEQYF
CDR3nt: TGCAGCGGCACAGACAGGAGCTCCTACGAGCAGTACTTC

abundance: .
j_gene: TRBJ2-2
d_gene: .
v_gene: TRBV12-2
CDR3aa: CASRLCPSDTGELFF
CDR3nt: TGTGCAAGTCGCTTATGTCCTAGTGACACCGGGGAGCTGTTTTTT

abundance: few
j_gene: TRBJ2-2
d_gene: TRBD2
v_gene: TRBV9
CDR3aa: CASSGTRNTGELFF
CDR3nt: TGTGCCAGCAGCGGGACTAGAAACACCGGGGAGCTGTTTTTT

abundance: .
j_gene: TRBJ2-5
d_gene: TRBD1
v_gene: TRBV6-5
CDR3aa: CASSFHGTGVGETQYF
CDR3nt: TGTGCCAGCAGTTTCCACGGGACAGGGGTAGGAGAGACCCAGTACTTC

abundance: .
j_gene: TRBJ1-2
d_gene: .
v_gene: TRBV29-1
CDR3aa: CSVDPDWKRYGYTF
CDR3nt: TGCAGCGTTGACCCAGACTGGAAAAGGTATGGCTACACCTTC

abundance: .
j_gene: TRBJ1-1
d_gene: TRBD1
v_gene: TRBV29-1
CDR3aa: CSVPGTGFTEAFF
CDR3nt: TGCAGCGTTCCCGGGACAGGGTTCACTGAAGCTTTCTTT

abundance: .
j_gene: TRBJ2-7
d_gene: TRBD1
v_gene: TRBV7-9
CDR3aa: CASSLGQGVFYEQYF
CDR3nt: TGTGCCAGCAGCCTGGGACAGGGTGTATTCTACGAGCAGTACTTC

abundance: .
j_gene: TRBJ2-3
d_gene: TRBD1
v_gene: TRBV28
CDR3aa: CASSSGQGDWQYF
CDR3nt: TGTGCCAGCAGTTCAGGACAGGGTGATTGGCAGTATTTT

abundance: .
j_gene: TRBJ2-3
d_gene: TRBD1
v_gene: TRBV18
CDR3aa: CASSPGTASDTQYF
CDR3nt: TGTGCCAGCTCACCAGGGACAGCCTCAGATACGCAGTATTTT

abundance: few
j_gene: TRBJ2-7
d_gene: .
v_gene: TRBV7-9
CDR3aa: CASSLEGDRAGVTYEQYF
CDR3nt: TGTGCCAGCAGCTTAGAAGGCGATAGGGCAGGGGTCACCTACGAGCAGTACTTC

abundance: .
j_gene: TRBJ2-7
d_gene: .
v_gene: TRBV29-1
CDR3aa: CSVEEPRSYEQYF
CDR3nt: TGCAGCGTTGAAGAACCCAGGTCCTACGAGCAGTACTTC

abundance: few
j_gene: TRBJ2-5
d_gene: .
v_gene: TRBV10-3
CDR3aa: CAIARDIQETQYF
CDR3nt: TGTGCCATCGCCCGGGACATCCAAGAGACCCAGTACTTC

abundance: .
j_gene: TRBJ1-4
d_gene: .
v_gene: TRBV5-6
CDR3aa: CASSLMTQGRFNEKLFF
CDR3nt: TGTGCCAGCAGCTTGATGACACAGGGCCGCTTTAATGAAAAACTGTTTTTT

abundance: .
j_gene: TRBJ1-1
d_gene: .
v_gene: TRBV5-4
CDR3aa: CASSLAGHTEAFF
CDR3nt: TGTGCCAGCAGCTTGGCTGGGCACACTGAAGCTTTCTTT

abundance: .
j_gene: TRBJ2-1
d_gene: .
v_gene: TRBV4-3
CDR3aa: CASSQDWGPAYNEQFF
CDR3nt: TGCGCCAGCAGCCAAGATTGGGGGCCGGCCTACAATGAGCAGTTCTTC

abundance: few
j_gene: TRBJ1-1
d_gene: .
v_gene: TRBV5-5
CDR3aa: CASSFSYSSSYTEAFF
CDR3nt: TGTGCCAGCAGCTTCTCCTATTCCTCGAGCTACACTGAAGCTTTCTTT

abundance: .
j_gene: TRBJ1-2
d_gene: .
v_gene: TRBV29-1
CDR3aa: CSVVRTDGYTF
CDR3nt: TGCAGCGTTGTACGGACAGATGGCTACACCTTC

abundance: .
j_gene: TRBJ2-5
d_gene: TRBD2
v_gene: TRBV5-8
CDR3aa: CASRREGETQYF
CDR3nt: TGTGCCAGCAGACGGGAGGGGGAGACCCAGTACTTC

abundance: .
j_gene: TRBJ2-2
d_gene: TRBD1
v_gene: TRBV28
CDR3aa: CASSSTGTGVPGELFF
CDR3nt: TGTGCCAGCAGTTCAACCGGGACAGGGGTTCCCGGGGAGCTGTTTTTT

abundance: .
j_gene: TRBJ1-1
d_gene: TRBD1
v_gene: TRBV7-9
CDR3aa: CASSPRQGGKAFF
CDR3nt: TGTGCCAGCAGCCCAAGACAGGGAGGAAAAGCTTTCTTT